One sample yielded the 17 T cell receptor beta chains listed below, sequenced in a study of cytomegalovirus exposure and HLA in healthy donors. Primers: 60 Vbeta forward and 13 Jbeta reverse. Using immunoSEQ multiplex PCR, the repertoire was profiled, and TCRdb retains in-frame clones only, with some absent. The sample has 140,000 or so clones; roughly 70% are singletons. Sequencing input: PBMCs. Source of these receptors: a man between 18 and 35 years old in good health and CMV-seropositive.

The chain is built from TRBV4-1 and TRBJ2-1; D gene unclear. Germline-derived CDR1 and CDR2 are MGHRA and YSYEKL. V lost 3 bases and J lost 3, with 12 bases in between. This CDR3 is built from 15 residues. CDR3 in DNA: TGCGCCAGCAGCCACCTAAGCCTTCTCTACAATGAGCAGTTCTTC. Translated, it gives CASSHLSLLYNEQFF.

CDR3 DNA: TGCGCCAGCAGTCCAGGACAGCTTGGGGGCGAGCAGTACTTC. Its protein is CASSPGQLGGEQYF. The rearrangement links TRBV5-1 to TRBJ2-5; D is possibly TRBD1 (6 bases). The DNA end lines up better with TRBJ2-7; the J call may be wrong. This CDR3 contains 14 residues. The germline CDR1 and CDR2 sequences are SGHRS and YFSETQ.

In DNA, the CDR3 is TGTGCCAGCAGCTACAGGGGGCTTGGAAACACCATATATTTT. This encodes CASSYRGLGNTIYF. This chain connects TRBV13 to TRBJ1-3; the match to TRBD1 covers 9 bases. Looked up from germline, CDR1 is PRHDT and CDR2 is FYEKMQ (reference sequence). The CDR3 is made up of 14 amino acids. With 4 bases clipped from V and 3 bases from J, the junction kept 1 base outside the gene matches.

The chain carries TRBV18 and TRBJ1-5; D is unclear. Germline V CDR1 and CDR2: KGHSH, LQKENI. V was trimmed by 5 bases and J by 7 bases, leaving 9 bases between them. The CDR3 consists of 12 residues. The CDR3 DNA reads TGTGCCAGCTCAGGGGAGCGACAGCCCCAGCATTTT. Residues: CASSGERQPQHF.

The chain recombines TRBV5-6 with TRBJ2-7; TRBD2 aligns across 7 bases. Looked up from germline, CDR1 is SGHDT and CDR2 is YYEEEE. CDR3 size: 13 residues. V shed 6 bases, J shed 2 bases, and the junction held 5 bases outside the gene matches. DNA of the CDR3: TGTGCCAGCACCGTCGGGGGGACCTACGAGCAGTACTTC. It yields the protein CASTVGGTYEQYF.

A few counts support this clone. The chain links TRBV6-5 to TRBJ2-7; TRBD2 matches 8 bases. Trimming took 4 bases from V and 2 from J; bases not matched to a gene: 7. From germline, CDR1 is MNHEY and CDR2 SVGAGI. The CDR3 totals 15 residues. CDR3 bases: TGTGCCAGCAGTTCCTTAAGCGGGAGACCCTACGAGCAGTACTTC. Translation: CASSSLSGRPYEQYF.

The rearrangement joins TRBV6-5 to TRBJ1-1; D unclear. The germline CDR1 and CDR2 sequences are MNHEY and SVGAGI. Trimming cost V 8 bases and J 1 base, with 11 bases left between them. The CDR3 has 13 residues. This CDR3 is CASHRIENTEAFF. In DNA, the CDR3 is TGTGCCAGCCATCGTATAGAGAACACTGAAGCTTTCTTT.

This clone was observed a single time. V is TRBV9 and J is TRBJ2-3; 9 positions match TRBD2. The CDR3 extends over 17 amino acids. Germline CDR1 and CDR2: SGDLS and YYNGEE. V was pared by 3 bases and J by 2 bases, with 10 bases of the junction left unmatched. CDR3: CASSGDGGRAPTDTQYF. The CDR3 region has the DNA TGTGCCAGCAGCGGAGACGGCGGGAGGGCCCCCACAGATACGCAGTATTTT.

V is TRBV18 and J is TRBJ1-4, with 9 positions matching TRBD1. The CDR3 consists of 14 residues. V was clipped by 2 bases and J by 8 bases; unmatched bases: 3. In germline, CDR1 is KGHSH, CDR2 LQKENI. CDR3: CASSPGTGREKLFF. CDR3 in DNA: TGTGCCAGCTCACCAGGGACAGGGAGGGAAAAACTGTTTTTT.

The chain carries TRBV21-1 and TRBJ1-4. TRBV21-1 is a pseudogene. The CDR3 has 15 amino acids. The CDR3 region has the DNA TGTGCCAGCAGCAAAAGGTACCGGAGGGCGGAAAAACTGTTTTTT. Translation: CASSKRYRRAEKLFF.

This clone has only a few counts. The chain is built from TRBV29-1 and TRBJ2-2; D gene uncertain. V lost 1 base to trimming and J lost 8 bases, with 8 bases between them. CDR1 SQVTM and CDR2 ANQGSEA come from the germline V gene. CDR3 length: 12 amino acids. The CDR3 sequence: CSVEGVEGELFF. Written as DNA, the CDR3 is TGCAGCGTTGAAGGTGTAGAGGGGGAGCTGTTTTTT.

V is TRBV7-3 and J is TRBJ1-1, with D tentatively TRBD1 (5 bases). Germline assignment: CDR1 SGHTA and CDR2 FQGTGA. The CDR3 runs 13 residues. V lost 2 bases and J lost 5, with 9 bases in between. The CDR3 loop is CASSLGKGTEAFF. The CDR3 nucleotides read TGTGCCAGCAGCTTAGGTAAGGGGACTGAAGCTTTCTTT.

CDR3 loop: CASSTGLAGENEQFF. CDR3 nucleotide sequence: TGCGCCAGCAGCACCGGACTAGCGGGAGAGAATGAGCAGTTCTTC. This sequence joins TRBV5-1 and TRBJ2-1; 13 nucleotides match TRBD2. The CDR3 spans 15 residues. V lost 4 bases, J lost 7 bases, and 5 bases stayed unmatched. Germline values: CDR1 SGHRS, CDR2 YFSETQ.

The rearrangement links TRBV18 to TRBJ2-3, with D possibly being TRBD2 (5 bases). The CDR3 is made up of 13 amino acids. Germline V CDR1 and CDR2: KGHSH, LQKENI. V was cut by 0 bases and J by 4 bases, with 5 bases left in between. This CDR3 reads CASSPPGADTQYF. CDR3 bases: TGTGCCAGCTCACCACCCGGGGCAGATACGCAGTATTTT.

The chain uses TRBV13 and TRBJ1-2; TRBD1 aligns across 7 bases. Trimming cost V 5 bases and J 5 bases; bases outside gene matches: 14. Germline values: CDR1 PRHDT, CDR2 FYEKMQ (reference sequence). This CDR3 region has 16 residues. The CDR3 nucleotides are TGTGCCAGCAGCCCCTCGACAGGGAGGAGCTATTATGGCTACACCTTC. This sequence encodes CASSPSTGRSYYGYTF.

This clone turned up a few times. J is TRBJ2-3 and V is TRBV5-6, with D unresolved. The germline CDR1 and CDR2 sequences are SGHDT and YYEEEE. The V end lost 4 bases, the J end lost 2 bases, and 5 bases lay between the germline ends. This CDR3 has 12 amino acids. CDR3: CASSADTDTQYF. In DNA form, the CDR3 reads TGTGCCAGCAGCGCAGACACAGATACGCAGTATTTT.

This clone was observed a handful of times. The chain links TRBV7-6 to TRBJ2-7, with 10 bases fitting TRBD1. The CDR3 runs to 17 residues. V dropped 0 bases and J dropped 0; count of bases not matched to a gene: 5. In germline, CDR1 is SGHVS, CDR2 FNYEAQ. The CDR3 here is CASSLAGGQGHSYEQYF. CDR3 nucleotide sequence: TGTGCCAGCAGCTTAGCCGGGGGACAGGGGCACTCCTACGAGCAGTACTTC.